This T cell receptor (beta chain) was profiled in a study of CD8+CD57+ T cells in acquired aplastic anemia. Broader study findings: A significant difference in CD8+ Simpson's diversity between patients and controls was not found.

The study profiled TCR beta VDJ and CDR3 using genomic DNA as template. One entry per CDR3 protein results from TCRdb running MiXCR on the reads. The sample shows under 200,000 distinct CDR3 sequences, around half of them seen only once. CD8+CD57+ cell expansion, shown by flow cytometry, had occurred in the patients selected for sequencing. This clonotype was observed many times. Its antigen is undetermined. Sequenced input: sorted CD4+, CD8+, or CD8+CD57+ T cells (not recorded which) from PBMCs. The receptor comes from a human donor with aplastic anemia.

The CDR3 DNA reads as TGTGCCAGATCCCGGGGGGGCTACACCTTC. Translating gives CARSRGGYTF. This chain joins TRBV6-4 and TRBJ1-2, with D possibly matching TRBD1 (5 bases). Germline lookup yields CDR1 MRHNA and CDR2 SNTAGT. The CDR3 has 10 residues. Trimming removed 9 bases at V and 8 bases at J, with 10 bases between.